The 22 T cell receptor beta chains below come from one sample, sequenced in a study of T cell responses to AZD1222 COVID-19 vaccine. TCRdb's copy holds only in-frame clones and misses some; the assay was immunoSEQ multiplex PCR. This table holds about 49,000 clones, 65% to 85% found once. The material was peripheral blood, obtained on day 0 of MenACWY control vaccination. The receptors originated from an adult in good health.

The chain is built from TRBV5-1 and TRBJ2-1, with 8 bases aligning to TRBD1. The V and J ends lost 0 bases and 4 bases, in that order; junction bases with no gene match: 0. The CDR3 covers 14 residues. Germline V gene data show CDR1 as SGHRS and CDR2 as YFSETQ. The CDR3 sequence is CASSLGQGYNEQFF. The CDR3 nucleotides read TGCGCCAGCAGCTTGGGACAGGGGTACAATGAGCAGTTCTTC.

The gene calls are TRBV29-1 and TRBJ2-7; D possibly corresponds to TRBD1 (6 bases). V dropped 7 bases and J dropped 2 bases, with 15 bases sitting between them. CDR1 SQVTM and CDR2 ANQGSEA come from the germline V gene. The CDR3 spans 13 residues. The CDR3 protein is CSASRRGPYEQYF. CDR3 coding DNA: TGCAGCGCCTCCCGCAGGGGCCCCTACGAGCAGTACTTC.

The rearrangement uses TRBV7-9 and TRBJ1-3; no clear D. V lost 2 bases and J lost 2, with 13 bases in between. The CDR3 is made up of 16 amino acids. CDR1 and CDR2 (germline): SEHNR, FQNEAQ (reference sequence). CDR3 residues: CASSLWAEATGNTIYF. The CDR3 DNA follows: TGTGCCAGCAGCTTATGGGCTGAAGCAACTGGAAACACCATATATTTT.

J is TRBJ1-1 and V is TRBV5-1; D not resolved. The CDR3 extends over 14 amino acids. V was trimmed by 0 bases and J by 1 base, leaving 7 bases between them. Germline CDR1 reads SGHRS; CDR2 reads YFSETQ. The DNA for the CDR3 is TGCGCCAGCAGCTTGGAGCAGGCGAACACTGAAGCTTTCTTT. Amino acids: CASSLEQANTEAFF.

The rearrangement joins TRBV6-5 to TRBJ1-1; D is uncertain. Germline V lookup: CDR1 MNHEY, CDR2 SVGAGI. The length of the CDR3 is 13 residues. The V and J ends lost 7 bases and 0 bases respectively, with 9 bases between them. CDR3 loop: CASTPQLNTEAFF. The CDR3 DNA follows: TGTGCCAGCACCCCCCAATTGAACACTGAAGCTTTCTTT.

The V gene is TRBV5-4, the J gene TRBJ2-1; weak D call: TRBD2 (7 bases). This CDR3 has 14 residues. Germline V lookup: CDR1 SGHNT, CDR2 YYREEE (reference sequence). V was trimmed by 4 bases and J by 7 bases, leaving 15 bases between them. This CDR3 reads CASSPGGTRNEQFF. In DNA form, the CDR3 reads TGTGCCAGCAGCCCCGGGGGGACAAGAAATGAGCAGTTCTTC.

CDR3 in DNA: TGTGCCAGCGGGGACTTCGGCTACACCTTC. Encoded protein: CASGDFGYTF. The genes are TRBV9 and TRBJ1-2, with a possible D match to TRBD1 (5 bases). The CDR3 has 10 amino acids. Germline CDR1 reads SGDLS; CDR2 reads YYNGEE. Trimming cost V 7 bases and J 8 bases, with 9 bases left between them.

CDR3 sequence: CAWSVQVVGGYTF. In DNA, the CDR3 is TGTGCCTGGAGTGTGCAGGTCGTTGGAGGCTACACCTTC. V is TRBV30 and J is TRBJ1-2; D is ambiguous. The germline gives CDR1 GTSNPN, CDR2 SVGIG (reference sequence). V was trimmed by 0 bases and J by 8 bases, leaving 13 bases between them. The CDR3 consists of 13 residues.

The genes are TRBV20-1 and TRBJ2-7; D unclear. The CDR3 is made up of 10 amino acids. Germline V gene sequence: CDR1 DFQATT, CDR2 SNEGSKA (reference sequence). V was trimmed by 6 bases and J by 3 bases, leaving 6 bases between them. The CDR3 nucleotides read TGCAGTGCCTTGGACTACGAGCAGTACTTC. Protein product: CSALDYEQYF.

V and J are TRBV6-5 and TRBJ2-1, with 8 bases fitting TRBD1. Trimming cost V 6 bases and J 3 bases; bases outside gene matches: 7. The CDR3 sequence is 15 residues long. Germline V gene lookup returns CDR1 MNHEY and CDR2 SVGAGI. The DNA of the CDR3 is TGTGCCAGCAGCCCCGGGACAGGTTTCTACAATGAGCAGTTCTTC. As protein: CASSPGTGFYNEQFF.

This clone turned up a few times. This chain uses TRBV6-5 with TRBJ1-1; no reliable D call. The V gene lost 5 bases and the J gene lost 2 bases, with 9 bases spanning the gap. The CDR3 extends over 13 amino acids. Looked up from germline, CDR1 is MNHEY and CDR2 is SVGAGI. The CDR3 spells CASSRVLNTEAFF. CDR3 nucleotides: TGTGCCAGCAGTAGGGTGCTAAACACTGAAGCTTTCTTT.

The chain employs TRBV6-1 and TRBJ1-5; tentatively, D is TRBD1 (5 bases). The germline V gene encodes CDR1 MNHNS and CDR2 SASEGT. V was pared by 0 bases and J by 11 bases, with 17 bases between. The CDR3 is made up of 15 amino acids. CDR3 bases: TGTGCCAGCAGTGAAGCGGGCAGGGCCTTGGGGACCCAGCATTTT. Translation gives CASSEAGRALGTQHF.

The rearrangement links TRBV7-2 to TRBJ1-1, with D perhaps matching TRBD1 (6 bases). Germline-derived CDR1 and CDR2 are SGHTA and FQGNSA. V lost 5 bases to trimming and J lost 4 bases, with 14 bases between them. CDR3 size: 14 residues. This CDR3 is CASSARGEGTEAFF. As DNA, the CDR3 is TGTGCCAGCAGCGCCAGGGGAGAGGGCACTGAAGCTTTCTTT.

This clone was picked up a small number of times. V is TRBV5-1 and J is TRBJ2-5, with 8 bases lining up with TRBD1. In germline, CDR1 is SGHRS, CDR2 YFSETQ. Trimming removed 3 bases from V and 5 bases from J; junction bases left unmatched: 9. The CDR3 contains 15 residues. The CDR3 loop is CASSSTGTGFETQYF. The CDR3 DNA follows: TGCGCCAGCAGCTCAACCGGGACAGGCTTCGAGACCCAGTACTTC.

The V call is TRBV6-1, the J call TRBJ1-3; D may be TRBD1 (5 bases). The length of the CDR3 is 14 residues. CDR1 is MNHNS, CDR2 SASEGT, per germline. V was shortened by 3 bases and J by 1 base, with 7 bases between the two germline ends. CDR3 nucleotides: TGTGCCAGCAGTGACGGGGGATCTGGAAACACCATATATTTT. This codes for CASSDGGSGNTIYF.

The chain combines TRBV28 with TRBJ1-1; D is possibly TRBD1 (6 bases). Trimming shortened V by 1 base and J by 1 base, and 10 bases separated the two germline ends. The germline V gene has CDR1 MDHEN and CDR2 SYDVKM. The CDR3 consists of 15 residues. The CDR3 protein is CASSLSGVENTEAFF. In DNA form, the CDR3 reads TGTGCCAGCAGTTTATCAGGGGTCGAGAACACTGAAGCTTTCTTT. The full variable domain, in which reference TRBV28 and TRBJ1-1 provide the parts outside the CDR3, is DVKVTQSSRYLVKRTGEKVFLECVQDMDHENMFWYRQDPGLGLRLIYFSYDVKMKEKGDIPEGYSVSREKKERFSLILESASTNQTSMYLCASSLSGVENTEAFFGQGTRLTVV.

V and J are TRBV12-3 or TRBV12-4 and TRBJ2-1, with D uncertain. V shed 3 bases and J shed 9 bases, with 12 bases lying between them. The CDR3 length is 13 residues. The chain's CDR3 is CASSLAQTREQFF. The CDR3 DNA follows: TGTGCCAGCAGTTTGGCTCAGACGCGTGAGCAGTTCTTC.

This clone was seen once. The chain couples TRBV5-4 to TRBJ2-3; 7 bases line up with TRBD1. Germline loops: CDR1 SGHNT, CDR2 YYREEE (reference sequence). This CDR3 has 16 amino acids. The V gene end was trimmed by 5 bases and the J gene end by 1 base; junction bases not matched to a gene: 10. The CDR3 reads CASRPGTVTRTDTQYF. The DNA of the CDR3 is TGTGCCAGCAGGCCGGGGACAGTCACTCGCACAGATACGCAGTATTTT. Full variable domain (remainder filled in from reference TRBV5-4 and TRBJ2-3): ETGVTQSPTHLIKTRGQQVTLRCSSQSGHNTVSWYQQALGQGPQFIFQYYREEENGRGNFPPRFSGLQFPNYSSELNVNALELDDSALYLCASRPGTVTRTDTQYFGPGTRLTVL.

The gene calls are TRBV2 and TRBJ1-3, with D unresolved. CDR1 and CDR2 from the germline V gene are SNHLY and FYNNEI. V was cut by 11 bases and J by 3 bases, with 14 bases left in between. The CDR3 contains 13 residues. The CDR3 sequence: CAASVFGGNTIYF. The CDR3 nucleotides read TGTGCCGCGTCCGTTTTCGGTGGAAACACCATATATTTT. Variable domain in full (rest from reference TRBV2 and TRBJ1-3): EPEVTQTPSHQVTQMGQEVILRCVPISNHLYFYWYRQILGQKVEFLVSFYNNEISEKSEIFDDQFSVERPDGSNFTLKIRSTKLEDSAMYFCAASVFGGNTIYFGEGSWLTVV.

This chain connects TRBV5-1 to TRBJ2-3; 16 bases match TRBD2. Germline V gene lookup returns CDR1 SGHRS and CDR2 YFSETQ. V shed 3 bases, J shed 1 base, and the junction held 8 bases outside the gene matches. This CDR3 has 19 residues. The CDR3 DNA sequence: TGCGCCAGCAGCTCGGGACTAGCGGGAGGGCCGGCCGGCACAGATACGCAGTATTTT. As protein: CASSSGLAGGPAGTDTQYF.

This chain links TRBV6-6 with TRBJ1-5; the D gene is possibly TRBD1 (5 bases). The CDR3 totals 16 residues. V shed 2 bases and J shed 0 bases, with 11 bases lying between them. CDR1 is MNHNY, CDR2 SVGAGI, per germline (reference sequence). As DNA, the CDR3 is TGTGCCAGCAGTTACGGGGGAAGGAATAGCAATCAGCCCCAGCATTTT. Amino acids: CASSYGGRNSNQPQHF.

This clone came up a few times. The chain uses TRBV20-1 and TRBJ1-1; weak D call: TRBD1 (6 bases). V lost 4 bases to trimming and J lost 6 bases, with 9 bases between them. Per the germline V gene, CDR1 is DFQATT and CDR2 is SNEGSKA (reference sequence). CDR3 length: 11 residues. The CDR3 loop is CSAKQGSEAFF. Written as DNA, the CDR3 is TGCAGTGCTAAACAGGGCTCTGAAGCTTTCTTT.